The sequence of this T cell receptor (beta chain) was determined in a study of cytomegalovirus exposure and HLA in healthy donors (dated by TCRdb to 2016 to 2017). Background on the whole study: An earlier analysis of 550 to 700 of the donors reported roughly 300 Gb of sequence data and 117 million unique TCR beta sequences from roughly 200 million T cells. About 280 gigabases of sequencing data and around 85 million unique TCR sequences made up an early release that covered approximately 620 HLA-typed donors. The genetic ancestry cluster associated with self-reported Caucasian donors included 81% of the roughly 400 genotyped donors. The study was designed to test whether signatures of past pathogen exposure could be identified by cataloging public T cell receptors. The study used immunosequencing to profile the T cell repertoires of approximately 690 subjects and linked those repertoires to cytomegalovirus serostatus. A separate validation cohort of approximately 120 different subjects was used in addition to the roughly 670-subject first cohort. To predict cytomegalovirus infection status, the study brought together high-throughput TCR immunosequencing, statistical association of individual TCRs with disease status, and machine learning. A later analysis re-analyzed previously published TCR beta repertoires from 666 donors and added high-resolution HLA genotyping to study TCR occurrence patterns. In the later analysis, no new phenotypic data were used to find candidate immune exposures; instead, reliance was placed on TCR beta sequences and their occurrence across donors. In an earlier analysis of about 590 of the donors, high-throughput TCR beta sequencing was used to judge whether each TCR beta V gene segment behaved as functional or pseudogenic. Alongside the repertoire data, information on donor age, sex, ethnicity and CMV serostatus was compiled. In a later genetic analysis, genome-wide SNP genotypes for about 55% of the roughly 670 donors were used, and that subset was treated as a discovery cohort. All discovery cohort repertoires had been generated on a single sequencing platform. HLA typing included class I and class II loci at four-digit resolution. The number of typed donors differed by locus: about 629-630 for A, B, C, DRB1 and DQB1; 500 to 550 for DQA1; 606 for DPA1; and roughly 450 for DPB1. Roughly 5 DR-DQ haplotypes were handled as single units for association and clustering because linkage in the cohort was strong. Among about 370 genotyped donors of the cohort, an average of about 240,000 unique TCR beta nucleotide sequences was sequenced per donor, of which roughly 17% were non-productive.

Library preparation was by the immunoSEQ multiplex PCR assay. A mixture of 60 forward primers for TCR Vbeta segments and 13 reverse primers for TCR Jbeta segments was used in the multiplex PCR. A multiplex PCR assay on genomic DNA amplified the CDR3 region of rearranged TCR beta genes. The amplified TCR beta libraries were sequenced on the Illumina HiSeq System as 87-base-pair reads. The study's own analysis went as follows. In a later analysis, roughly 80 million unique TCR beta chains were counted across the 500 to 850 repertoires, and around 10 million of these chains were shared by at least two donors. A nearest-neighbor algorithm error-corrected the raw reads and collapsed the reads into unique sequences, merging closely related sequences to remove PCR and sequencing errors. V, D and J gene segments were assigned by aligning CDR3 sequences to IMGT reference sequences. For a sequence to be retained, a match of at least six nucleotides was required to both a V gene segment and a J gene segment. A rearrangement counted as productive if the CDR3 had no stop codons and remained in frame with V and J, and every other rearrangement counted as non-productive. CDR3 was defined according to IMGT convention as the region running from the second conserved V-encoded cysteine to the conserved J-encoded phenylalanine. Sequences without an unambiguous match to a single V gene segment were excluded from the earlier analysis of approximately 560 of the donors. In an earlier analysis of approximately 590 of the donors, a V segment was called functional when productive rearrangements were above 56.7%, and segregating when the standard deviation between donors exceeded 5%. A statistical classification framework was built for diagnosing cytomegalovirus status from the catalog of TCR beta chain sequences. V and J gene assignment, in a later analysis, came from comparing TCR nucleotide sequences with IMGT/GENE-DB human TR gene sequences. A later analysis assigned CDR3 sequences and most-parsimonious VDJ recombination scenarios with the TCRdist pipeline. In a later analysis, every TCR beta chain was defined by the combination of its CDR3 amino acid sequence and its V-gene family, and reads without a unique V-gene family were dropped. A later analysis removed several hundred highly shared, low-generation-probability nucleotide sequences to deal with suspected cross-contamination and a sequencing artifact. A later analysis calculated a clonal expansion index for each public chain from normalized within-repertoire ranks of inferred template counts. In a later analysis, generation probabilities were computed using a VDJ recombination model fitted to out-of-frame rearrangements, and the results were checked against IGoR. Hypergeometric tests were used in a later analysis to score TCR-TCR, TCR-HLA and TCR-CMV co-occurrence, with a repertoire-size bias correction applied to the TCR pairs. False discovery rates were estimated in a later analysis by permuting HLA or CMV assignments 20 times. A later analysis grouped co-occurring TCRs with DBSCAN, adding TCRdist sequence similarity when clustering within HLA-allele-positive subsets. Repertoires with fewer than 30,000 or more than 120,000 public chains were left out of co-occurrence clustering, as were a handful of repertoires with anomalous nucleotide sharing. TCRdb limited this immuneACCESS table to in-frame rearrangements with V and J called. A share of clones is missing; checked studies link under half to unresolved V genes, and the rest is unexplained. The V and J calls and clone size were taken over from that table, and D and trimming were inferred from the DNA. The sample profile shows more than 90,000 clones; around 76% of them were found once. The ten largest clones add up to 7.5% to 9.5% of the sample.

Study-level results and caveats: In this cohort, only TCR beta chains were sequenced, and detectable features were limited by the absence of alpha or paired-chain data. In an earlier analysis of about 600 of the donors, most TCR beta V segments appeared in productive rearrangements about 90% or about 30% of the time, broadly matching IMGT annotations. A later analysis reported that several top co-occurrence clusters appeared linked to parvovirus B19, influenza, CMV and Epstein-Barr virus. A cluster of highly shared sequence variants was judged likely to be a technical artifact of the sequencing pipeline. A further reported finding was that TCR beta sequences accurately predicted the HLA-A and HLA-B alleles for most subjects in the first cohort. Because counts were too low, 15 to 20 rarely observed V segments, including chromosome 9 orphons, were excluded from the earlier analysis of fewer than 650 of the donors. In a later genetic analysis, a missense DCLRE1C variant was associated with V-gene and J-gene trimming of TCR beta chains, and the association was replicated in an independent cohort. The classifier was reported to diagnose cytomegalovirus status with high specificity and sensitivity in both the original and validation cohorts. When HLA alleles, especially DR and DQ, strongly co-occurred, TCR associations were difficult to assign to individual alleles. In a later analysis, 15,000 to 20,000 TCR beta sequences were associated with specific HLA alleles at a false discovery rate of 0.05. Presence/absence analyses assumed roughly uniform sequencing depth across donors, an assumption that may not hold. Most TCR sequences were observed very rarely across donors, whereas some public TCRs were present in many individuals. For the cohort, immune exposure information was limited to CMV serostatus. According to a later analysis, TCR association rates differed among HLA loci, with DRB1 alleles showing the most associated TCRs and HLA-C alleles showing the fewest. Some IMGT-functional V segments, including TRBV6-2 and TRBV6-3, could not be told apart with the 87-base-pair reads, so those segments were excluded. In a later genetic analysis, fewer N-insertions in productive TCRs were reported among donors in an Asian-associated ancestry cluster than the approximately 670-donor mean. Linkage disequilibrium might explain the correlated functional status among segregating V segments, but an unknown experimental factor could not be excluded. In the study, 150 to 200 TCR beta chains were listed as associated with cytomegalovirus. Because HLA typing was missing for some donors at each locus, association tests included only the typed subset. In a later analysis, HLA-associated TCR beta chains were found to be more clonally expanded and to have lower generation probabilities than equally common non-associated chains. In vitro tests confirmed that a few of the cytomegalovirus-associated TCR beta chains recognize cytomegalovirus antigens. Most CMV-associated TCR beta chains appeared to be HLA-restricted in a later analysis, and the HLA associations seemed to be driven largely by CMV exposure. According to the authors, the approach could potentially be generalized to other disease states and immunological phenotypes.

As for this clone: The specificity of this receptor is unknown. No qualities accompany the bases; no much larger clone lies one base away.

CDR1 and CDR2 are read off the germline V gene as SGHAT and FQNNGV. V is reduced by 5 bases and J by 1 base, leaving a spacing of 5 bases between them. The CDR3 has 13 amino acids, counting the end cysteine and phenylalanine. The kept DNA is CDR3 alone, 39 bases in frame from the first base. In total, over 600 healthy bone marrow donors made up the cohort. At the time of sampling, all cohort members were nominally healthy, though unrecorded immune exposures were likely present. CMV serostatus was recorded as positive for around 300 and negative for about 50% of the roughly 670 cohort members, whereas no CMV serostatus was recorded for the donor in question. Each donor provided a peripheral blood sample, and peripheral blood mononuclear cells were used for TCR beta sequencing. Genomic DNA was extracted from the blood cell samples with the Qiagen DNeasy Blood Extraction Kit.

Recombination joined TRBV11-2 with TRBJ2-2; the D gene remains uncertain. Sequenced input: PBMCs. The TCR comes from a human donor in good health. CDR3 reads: CASSVQNTGELFF. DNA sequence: TGTGCCAGCAGCGTACAGAACACCGGGGAGCTGTTTTTT.